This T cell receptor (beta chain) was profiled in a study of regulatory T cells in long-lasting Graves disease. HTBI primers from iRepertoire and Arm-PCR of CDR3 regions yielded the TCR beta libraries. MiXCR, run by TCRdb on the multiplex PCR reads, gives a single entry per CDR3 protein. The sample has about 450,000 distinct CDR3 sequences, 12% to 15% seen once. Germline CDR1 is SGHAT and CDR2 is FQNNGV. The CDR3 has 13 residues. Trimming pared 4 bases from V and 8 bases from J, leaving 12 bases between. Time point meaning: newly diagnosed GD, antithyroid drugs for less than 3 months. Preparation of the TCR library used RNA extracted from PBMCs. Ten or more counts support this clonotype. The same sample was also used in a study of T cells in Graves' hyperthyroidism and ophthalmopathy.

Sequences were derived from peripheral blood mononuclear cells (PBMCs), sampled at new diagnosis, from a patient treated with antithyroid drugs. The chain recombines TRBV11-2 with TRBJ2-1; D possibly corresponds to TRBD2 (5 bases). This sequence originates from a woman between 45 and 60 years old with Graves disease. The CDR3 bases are TGTGCCAGCAGCTCGGCGGAGGTAGATGAGCAGTTCTTC. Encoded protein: CASSSAEVDEQFF.